The clone carrying this TCR beta chain was seen many times. Its antigen is unidentified. All patients were untreated before thyroid surgery. The source of the sample is a study of metastatic and nonmetastatic thyroid tumors. Turning to the study itself: A comparison of repertoires was made across blood and tumor or nodule tissue from malignant and benign thyroid patients.

General study results and limits: In both blood and tumor samples, TCR beta diversity was reported significantly higher for malignant than benign nodules.

In the original workflow: The authors used CDR3 differences across clinicopathological groups to build a distant-metastasis classifier for papillary thyroid cancer. TCRdb re-analyzed the PCR reads through MiXCR. In this record, the V and J calls reflect TCRdb's handling and not the investigators' own analysis. This table has tens of thousands of clones, approximately 13% appearing once. V was pared by 1 base and J by 2 bases, with 5 bases between. The germline gives CDR1 SGHAT, CDR2 FQNNGV. The CDR3 runs 13 residues. This chain joins TRBV11-2 and TRBJ2-5; D gene uncertain. The sequence derives from a female donor with papillary thyroid cancer or a benign thyroid nodule (not recorded which). Some clones in this sample may be carry-over from other donors' samples. The source material was blood. CDR3 nucleotides: TGTGCCAGCAGCTTAGGAGGTCAAGAGACCCAGTACTTC. Residues: CASSLGGQETQYF.